The TCR beta chain under discussion was sequenced for a study of human T cells and chemical hapten exposure. Study-level points and caveats: All donors were alopecia patients, so their immunity may differ from that of healthy people.

Authors' analysis steps: A per-sample median of about 94,000 TCRs was observed, with counts ranging from about 23,224 to 690,600. Via MiXCR, TCRdb re-called the RACE reads, giving one row per CDR3 protein. These V and J calls originate from TCRdb's pipeline instead of the authors' own analysis. Here the sample spans around 190,000 distinct CDR3 sequences, approximately 20% being singletons. This clonotype turned up a few times. Antigen: not known. The time point is: patch test 1, 2 weeks after DPC sensitization. Documented treatment: therapeutic diphenylcyclopropenone sensitization with weekly scalp DPC. Blood was drawn before each patch test was applied. Germline values: CDR1 KGHDR, CDR2 SFDVKD. V lost 4 bases and J 8 bases, leaving 19 bases between the germline ends. This CDR3 is built from 15 residues.

V and J are TRBV24-1 and TRBJ1-2; no firm D call. The sample here was whole blood, taken in connection with sensitization to the hapten diphenylcyclopropenone (DPC). This sequence was found in a woman aged 45-59 years with alopecia areata. Some clones in this sample may be carry-over from other donors' samples. The CDR3 loop is CATSDEGTMFGGYTF. Written as DNA, the CDR3 is TGTGCCACCAGTGACGAGGGCACGATGTTTGGAGGCTACACCTTC.